This TCR beta chain derives from a study of blood T cell repertoires in COVID-19. This CDR3 comprises 14 residues. CDR1 MGHRA and CDR2 YSYEKL come from the germline V gene. With 5 bases removed from V and 3 bases from J, the gap between germline ends came to 14 bases. Assay used: immunoSEQ multiplex PCR; TCRdb lists only in-frame clones, some missing. The sample lists 180,000 or so clones, 89% seen once, with roughly 6.7% in the top ten. The chain recombines TRBV4-1 with TRBJ2-7, with D maybe TRBD2 (5 bases). This TCR was recovered from a middle-aged man with acute or convalescent COVID-19. The sample comprised peripheral blood. For the CDR3, the DNA is TGCGCCAGCAGCTATTTGTCTCGGGACTACGAGCAGTACTTC. This codes for CASSYLSRDYEQYF.